A selection of T cell receptor beta chains follows, all from one sample in a study of T cells expressing NK-cell markers. After re-calling the 5' RACE reads, TCRdb lists one entry per CDR3 protein, DNA absent. Recorded for this sample: a few hundred thousand distinct CDR3 sequences. The sample consisted of blood T cells: a sorted CD56 or NKG2C T cell subset, CD4+ or CD8+ T cells, or bulk PBMC T cells (not recorded which). Every receptor here comes from a man younger than 35 in good health. Each CDR3 is given with its conserved first and last residue.

>TRBJ2-7|TRBV4-1
CASSQVSAAPYEQYF
>TRBJ2-1|TRBV30
CAWRSGGRKFF
>TRBJ2-7|TRBV29-1
CSVKGQGTYEQYF
>TRBJ1-1|TRBV18
CASSLSDSREAFF
>TRBJ1-1|TRBV18
CASSVTGGDTEAFF
>TRBJ2-7|TRBV7-9
CASSAAGITYEQYF
>TRBJ2-5|TRBV15
CATSRDPLAETQYF
>TRBJ1-2|TRBV25-1
CASSAVGNYGYTF
>TRBJ1-5|TRBV12-3/TRBV12-4
CASTFGGNQPQHF
>TRBJ2-5|TRBV29-1
CSVEEGLLTGETQYF
>TRBJ2-4|TRBV5-1
CASSGTDRGDIQYF
>TRBJ2-7|TRBV7-9
CASSNRQGRSYEQYF
>TRBJ1-2|TRBV29-1
CSVLGRGANYGYTF
>TRBJ2-1|TRBV6-2/TRBV6-3
CASRPGRSPSYNEQFF
>TRBJ2-1|TRBV6-2/TRBV6-3
CASSSTSGIYNEQFF
>TRBJ2-5|TRBV20-1
CSARDTDRWETQYF
>TRBJ2-2|TRBV3-1
CASSQPGELFF
>TRBJ2-3|TRBV7-3
CASSLSVTDTQYF
>TRBJ1-1|TRBV18
CASSPQGAMDTEAFF
>TRBJ2-7|TRBV12-3/TRBV12-4
CASTLGGGFYEQYF
>TRBJ1-6|TRBV20-1
CSASLDREDSPLHF
>TRBJ1-3|TRBV5-1
CASSQDRMGGNTIYF
>TRBJ1-2|TRBV12-3/TRBV12-4
CASSLLGTISNSEGYTF
>TRBJ2-3|TRBV20-1
CSARSGRPSTDTQYF
>TRBJ2-5|TRBV2
CASSKGETQYF
>TRBJ2-3|TRBV7-3
CASSMLPDRNGTQYF
>TRBJ2-5|TRBV4-3
CASSQDAGGQETQYF
>TRBJ2-4|TRBV28
CASSSPTLIGGGIQYF
>TRBJ1-1|TRBV7-9
CASSSDAGLMNTEAFF
>TRBJ2-7|TRBV20-1
CSARAGVVFDEQYF
>TRBJ2-4|TRBV7-6
CASSLGRDTLAKNIQYF
>TRBJ1-6|TRBV29-1
CSVRREYNSPLHF
>TRBJ1-4|TRBV2
CASSPRDRANEKLFF
>TRBJ2-1|TRBV27
CASSGGTSGISSSYNEQFF
>TRBJ2-3|TRBV24-1
CATRAERGRGTDTQYF
>TRBJ1-1|TRBV27
CASSFNQGSEAFF
>TRBJ2-5|TRBV6-5
CASSRGGETQYF
>TRBJ2-5|TRBV11-2
CASSSGLAWETQYF
>TRBJ2-3|TRBV29-1
CSVVRREGTDTQYF
>TRBJ2-3|TRBV6-5
CASSYPGTGGVNTQYF
>TRBJ2-3|TRBV12-3/TRBV12-4
CASSWPSGRDTQYF
>TRBJ2-7|TRBV28
CASSLRDRFEQYF